What follows are 20 T cell receptor beta chains derived from one specimen sequenced in a study of shared clonotypes between healthy human individuals (dated by TCRdb to 2020 to 2021). Library prep was done by the immunoSEQ multiplex PCR assay. The table was pulled from immuneACCESS by TCRdb, which kept in-frame rearrangements only. Such tables lose some clones; where checked, under half of the loss comes from unresolved V genes, and the rest has no known cause. This sample comprises around 1,900,000 clones, around 93% of them detected only once. The ten largest clones capture less than 2% of the sample. For the CD8 naive samples, CD45RO-negative cells were positively selected for CCR7, yielding a CD45RA+CCR7+ population from which TemRA cells were excluded. The sample was naive CD8+ T cells from PBMCs. The cell subset or site label of this sample denotes: CD45RA+CCR7+. These receptor sequences come from a man in his late teens or twenties in good health. Some clones in this sample may be carry-over from other donors' samples.

The rearrangement links TRBV16 to TRBJ2-7; TRBD1 matches at 11 bases. The CDR3 extends over 15 amino acids. J lost 2 bases, V lost 2 bases, and 2 bases had no gene match. CDR1 KGHSY and CDR2 FQNENV come from the germline V gene. Here the CDR3 DNA reads TGTGCCAGCAGCCAAGGACAGGGGGCAACCTACGAGCAGTACTTC. This codes for CASSQGQGATYEQYF. Combining the CDR3 with reference TRBV16 and TRBJ2-7 gives the whole variable domain GEEVAQTPKHLVRGEGQKAKLYCAPIKGHSYVFWYQQVLKNEFKFLISFQNENVFDETGMPKERFSAKCLPNSPCSLEIQATKLEDSAVYFCASSQGQGATYEQYFGPGTRLTVT.

The V call is TRBV5-6, the J call TRBJ2-3, with D perhaps given as TRBD1 or TRBD2 (6 bases each). In germline, CDR1 is SGHDT, CDR2 YYEEEE. The CDR3 totals 15 residues. Trimming took off 2 bases at V and 2 bases at J, with 12 bases between the two ends. The CDR3 DNA reads as TGTGCCAGCAGCTTCGAGGGGGGACACACAGATACGCAGTATTTT. The encoded protein is CASSFEGGHTDTQYF.

This clone has a handful of counts. The gene calls are TRBV11-2 and TRBJ2-2, with 8 bases fitting TRBD2. The CDR3 spans 16 residues. Trimming at V came to 1 base and at J to 4 bases, leaving 5 bases not matched to a gene. From germline, CDR1 is SGHAT and CDR2 FQNNGV. The CDR3, as DNA: TGTGCCAGCAGCTTAGGCGGACTAGCTGGCACCGGGGAGCTGTTTTTT. This translates into CASSLGGLAGTGELFF.

V gene TRBV6-1 combines with J gene TRBJ1-4; possible D gene TRBD1, 5 bases. CDR1 is MNHNS and CDR2 is SASEGT in the germline V gene. V gave up 6 bases and J gave up 13 bases, with 21 bases separating them. The CDR3 sequence is 14 residues long. In nucleotides, the CDR3 is TGTGCCAGCAGAGATCCCGGGACGGCGTCAAGACTGTTTTTT. Translating it yields CASRDPGTASRLFF.

Written as DNA, the CDR3 is TGTGCCAGCAGTGTTCTAGCGGACACCTCCTACAATGAGCAGTTCTTC. Its translation is CASSVLADTSYNEQFF. The chain combines TRBV27 with TRBJ2-1, with 7 bases matching TRBD2. In germline, CDR1 is MNHEY, CDR2 SMNVEV (reference sequence). CDR3 length equals 16 residues. The V segment lost 5 bases and the J segment 0 bases; nucleotides outside the gene matches: 7.

The chain uses TRBV9 and TRBJ1-1; 11 bases are shared with TRBD1. The CDR3 totals 16 residues. Trimming cost V 4 bases and J 6 bases; bases outside gene matches: 11. The germline V gene has CDR1 SGDLS and CDR2 YYNGEE. The CDR3 sequence is CASSHSRTGGSSEAFF. DNA for the CDR3: TGTGCCAGCAGCCATTCCAGGACAGGGGGCTCGTCTGAAGCTTTCTTT. Full variable domain (missing parts from reference TRBV9 and TRBJ1-1): DSGVTQTPKHLITATGQRVTLRCSPRSGDLSVYWYQQSLDQGLQFLIQYYNGEERAKGNILERFSAQQFPDLHSELNLSSLELGDSALYFCASSHSRTGGSSEAFFGQGTRLTVV.

The chain has TRBV11-2 and TRBJ2-3; D unclear. Germline CDR1 SGHAT, CDR2 FQNNGV. The ends were cut back, 0 bases at V and 0 bases at J, with 7 bases in the middle. This CDR3 contains 15 residues. The CDR3 bases are TGTGCCAGCAGCTTAGATTGGGATAGCACAGATACGCAGTATTTT. Translated: CASSLDWDSTDTQYF.

V usage is TRBV12-5 and J usage is TRBJ1-2; TRBD1 matches at 11 bases. This CDR3 has 17 amino acids. J was trimmed by 6 bases and V by 2 bases; bases with no gene match: 11. Per germline, CDR1 LGHNT and CDR2 FRNRAP. The CDR3 sequence: CASGLRRGTGGSNGYTF. CDR3 coding DNA: TGTGCTAGTGGTTTGCGACGAGGGACAGGGGGTTCGAATGGCTACACCTTC.

The chain carries TRBV2 and TRBJ2-4; D may match TRBD1 or TRBD2 (6 bases each). Germline V gene lookup returns CDR1 SNHLY and CDR2 FYNNEI. The CDR3 consists of 18 residues. The V gene lost 3 bases and the J gene lost 0 bases, with 18 bases spanning the gap. CDR3 residues: CASSELVGGGEAKNIQYF. The CDR3 DNA sequence: TGTGCCAGCAGTGAGTTGGTAGGGGGAGGCGAAGCCAAAAACATTCAGTACTTC. The complete variable domain, with remaining parts taken from reference TRBV2 and TRBJ2-4, reads EPEVTQTPSHQVTQMGQEVILRCVPISNHLYFYWYRQILGQKVEFLVSFYNNEISEKSEIFDDQFSVERPDGSNFTLKIRSTKLEDSAMYFCASSELVGGGEAKNIQYFGAGTRLSVL.

This clone has only one observation. The chain combines TRBV6-1 with TRBJ2-1; 8 bases match TRBD2. Germline lookup yields CDR1 MNHNS and CDR2 SASEGT. The V gene end was trimmed by 3 bases and the J gene end by 4 bases; junction bases not matched to a gene: 8. This CDR3 has 16 residues. The DNA for the CDR3 is TGTGCCAGCAGTGATCACGGACTAGCTGGTTACAATGAGCAGTTCTTC. It encodes CASSDHGLAGYNEQFF.

To note about this clone: The junction departs from the called germline gene at one end, perhaps through a read error. J is TRBJ2-7 and V is TRBV10-3; D remains ambiguous. Per the germline V gene, CDR1 is ENHRY and CDR2 is SYGVKD. The CDR3 contains 15 residues. The CDR3, as DNA: TGTGCCATCAGCGAGTTAGGACGGCAAACCTACGAGCAGTACTTC. Protein: CAISELGRQTYEQYF.

J is TRBJ2-2 and V is TRBV5-1; TRBD1 agrees at 7 bases. CDR1 is SGHRS and CDR2 is YFSETQ in the germline V gene. J gave up 5 bases and V 4 bases, and 8 bases lay outside the gene matches. This CDR3 spans 15 amino acids. CDR3 in DNA: TGCGCCAGCAGCATACGGACAGGCGGGACCGGGGAGCTGTTTTTT. Its protein is CASSIRTGGTGELFF. Full variable domain (rest looked up from reference TRBV5-1 and TRBJ2-2): KAGVTQTPRYLIKTRGQQVTLSCSPISGHRSVSWYQQTPGQGLQFLFEYFSETQRNKGNFPGRFSGRQFSNSRSEMNVSTLELGDSALYLCASSIRTGGTGELFFGEGSRLTVL.

The V call is TRBV5-4, the J call TRBJ2-5, with D perhaps matching TRBD1 or TRBD2 (5 bases each). The V gene's germline CDR1 is SGHNT and CDR2 YYREEE (reference sequence). CDR3 length: 14 amino acids. V was shortened by 5 bases and J by 6 bases, with 17 bases between the two germline ends. The CDR3 region is CASSSRDRWKTQYF. The CDR3, as DNA: TGTGCCAGCAGTTCCCGGGACCGATGGAAGACCCAGTACTTC.

The CDR3 nucleotides are TGTGCCAGCAGCGGGGGACAGGGGGCCGGTGCTTTCTTT. Translating gives CASSGGQGAGAFF. V is TRBV9 and J is TRBJ1-1; 12 bases match TRBD1. The ends lost 3 bases at V and 11 bases at J; junction bases unmatched: 5. This CDR3 is built from 13 residues. Germline V lookup: CDR1 SGDLS, CDR2 YYNGEE.

The V gene is TRBV30, the J gene TRBJ2-7; 9 bases map to TRBD1. CDR3 length: 14 residues. V was pared by 3 bases and J by 1 base, with 4 bases of the junction left unmatched. Germline assignment: CDR1 GTSNPN and CDR2 SVGIG (reference sequence). The CDR3 bases are TGTGCCTGGAGCCCGACAGGGGGGTCCTACGAGCAGTACTTC. This gives the protein CAWSPTGGSYEQYF.

CDR3: CSVEATRTYNEQFF. CDR3 sequence (DNA): TGCAGCGTTGAAGCCACCCGGACCTACAATGAGCAGTTCTTC. J is TRBJ2-1 and V is TRBV29-1; the D is unclear. Between the trimmed V and J ends, which lost 1 base and 2 bases, there was a span of 9 bases. Germline assignment: CDR1 SQVTM and CDR2 ANQGSEA. The CDR3 runs 14 residues.

J is TRBJ2-1 and V is TRBV14, with TRBD2 matching over 13 bases. V was clipped by 2 bases and J by 12 bases; unmatched bases: 10. Germline-derived CDR1 and CDR2 are SGHDN and FVKESK. This CDR3 is built from 16 residues. CDR3 residues: CASSQYRTSGSSGQFF. Written as DNA, the CDR3 is TGTGCCAGCAGCCAATATAGGACTAGCGGGAGTTCAGGGCAGTTCTTC. Variable domain in full (rest from reference TRBV14 and TRBJ2-1): EAGVTQFPSHSVIEKGQTVTLRCDPISGHDNLYWYRRVMGKEIKFLLHFVKESKQDESGMPNNRFLAERTGGTYSTLKVQPAELEDSGVYFCASSQYRTSGSSGQFFGPGTRLTVL.

Concerning this clone: Other DNA sequences from this sample encode an identical CDR3 as well. The genes are TRBV4-1 and TRBJ2-2, with D possibly being TRBD1 or TRBD2 (7 bases each). V was cut by 0 bases and J by 4 bases, with 9 bases left in between. Germline assignment: CDR1 MGHRA and CDR2 YSYEKL. This CDR3 spans 15 amino acids. CDR3 loop: CASSQDRGGTGELFF. CDR3 coding DNA: TGCGCCAGCAGCCAAGACAGGGGGGGCACCGGGGAGCTGTTTTTT.

V usage is TRBV19 and J usage is TRBJ2-5; a weak D match, TRBD2 (6 bases). Trimming took off 5 bases at V and 5 bases at J, with 18 bases between the two ends. CDR1 and CDR2 from the germline V gene are LNHDA and SQIVND (reference sequence). This CDR3 spans 15 amino acids. The CDR3 here is CASSFSTSRVETQYF. The CDR3 DNA reads TGTGCCAGTAGTTTCAGTACTAGCCGCGTGGAGACCCAGTACTTC.

The V call is TRBV7-9, the J call TRBJ2-7; D gene ambiguous. CDR1 SEHNR and CDR2 FQNEAQ come from the germline V gene (reference sequence). The CDR3 consists of 14 residues. V lost 5 bases to trimming and J lost 0 bases, with 11 bases between them. The CDR3 region is CASSPSWVSYEQYF. The CDR3 region has the DNA TGTGCCAGCAGCCCAAGCTGGGTCTCCTACGAGCAGTACTTC.